This T cell receptor beta chain derives from a study of blood T cell repertoires in COVID-19. Only in-frame clones appear in the TCRdb table, and some are missing; sequencing was by immunoSEQ multiplex PCR. The sample yields about 270,000 clones, around 87% seen once. Sequencing used peripheral blood. The TCR sequence derives from a woman between 45 and 65 years old with acute or convalescent COVID-19.

The CDR3 DNA follows: TGTGCCAGCGGGGCTTACAGATCGAAAGGCTACACCTTC. It encodes CASGAYRSKGYTF. The rearrangement links TRBV27 to TRBJ1-2, with a tentative D call TRBD1 (5 bases). V was cut by 8 bases and J by 8 bases, with 18 bases left in between. Germline values: CDR1 MNHEY, CDR2 SMNVEV (reference sequence). CDR3 size: 13 residues.